Each of the 29 T cell receptor beta chains below was sequenced from the same sample in a study of T cell responses to AZD1222 COVID-19 vaccine. TCRdb's copy holds only in-frame clones and misses some; the assay was immunoSEQ multiplex PCR. The data show about 100,000 clones, around 84% seen once. The specimen was peripheral blood, collected on day 0 of AZD1222 vaccination. These receptors were collected from an adult in good health.

The rearrangement links TRBV6-5 to TRBJ1-5; D remains ambiguous. CDR3 length equals 11 residues. Germline V gene data show CDR1 as MNHEY and CDR2 as SVGAGI. V was cut by 6 bases and J by 3 bases, with 3 bases left in between. CDR3 nucleotides: TGTGCCAGCAGGAACAATCAGCCCCAGCATTTT. Encoded protein: CASRNNQPQHF.

This clone occurred once. The chain has TRBV3-1 (or the pseudogene TRBV3-2) and TRBJ2-7; maybe TRBD1 (6 bases). CDR1 LGHDT and CDR2 YNNKEL come from the germline V gene (reference sequence). V lost 5 bases and J 3 bases, leaving 8 bases between the germline ends. The CDR3 is 12 residues long. The CDR3 loop is CASSSQGYEQYF. Written as DNA, the CDR3 is TGTGCCAGCAGCTCACAGGGCTACGAGCAGTACTTC.

CDR3 DNA sequence: TGTGCCAGCAGTTCTGGACAGTTAATATACACTGAAGCTTTCTTT. As protein: CASSSGQLIYTEAFF. This chain links TRBV6-2 or TRBV6-3 with TRBJ1-1; possibly TRBD1 for D (6 bases). The V end was cut by 4 bases, the J end by 3 bases, with 15 bases between. The CDR3 is 15 amino acids. The germline V gene has CDR1 MNHEY and CDR2 SVGEGT.

The chain is built from TRBV5-1 and TRBJ1-3; D perhaps matches TRBD1 (5 bases). Germline lookup yields CDR1 SGHRS and CDR2 YFSETQ. Trimming stripped 4 bases from V and 4 bases from J, with 21 bases between. The CDR3 covers 17 residues. The CDR3: CASSADGGTHSGNTIYF. The CDR3 DNA is TGCGCCAGCAGCGCCGATGGTGGGACTCACTCAGGAAACACCATATATTTT.

Turning to this clone: One end of the junction is discordant with germline, which a read error may explain. This rearrangement joins TRBV6-5 to TRBJ1-1; D unresolved. The CDR3 is 15 residues long. Looked up from germline, CDR1 is MNHEY and CDR2 is SVGAGI. The CDR3 DNA reads TGTGCCAGCACTTACGGCCGGTCAACGAACACTGAAGCTTTCTTT. This codes for CASTYGRSTNTEAFF.

The rearrangement joins TRBV7-3 to TRBJ2-1, with 14 positions matching TRBD2. CDR1 is SGHTA, CDR2 FQGTGA, per germline. The CDR3 runs to 19 residues. With V trimmed by 6 bases and J by 0 bases, 10 bases remained unmatched. CDR3 sequence (DNA): TGTGCCAGCAGTCAGAGGACTAGCGGGGGGTTGAGCTCCTACAATGAGCAGTTCTTC. Translating gives CASSQRTSGGLSSYNEQFF. Together with reference TRBV7-3 and TRBJ2-1, the CDR3 gives the full variable domain: GAGVSQTPSNKVTEKGKYVELRCDPISGHTALYWYRQSLGQGPEFLIYFQGTGAADDSGLPNDRFFAVRPEGSVSTLKIQRTERGDSAVYLCASSQRTSGGLSSYNEQFFGPGTRLTVL.

The V gene is TRBV5-1, the J gene TRBJ1-4, with 8 bases identical to TRBD1. Germline values: CDR1 SGHRS, CDR2 YFSETQ. Trimming took 4 bases from V and 2 from J; bases not matched to a gene: 4. The CDR3 has 15 residues. CDR3: CASSLQGGTNEKLFF. As DNA, the CDR3 is TGCGCCAGCAGCCTACAGGGGGGGACTAATGAAAAACTGTTTTTT.

The chain recombines TRBV7-2 with TRBJ1-3; D remains ambiguous. Germline CDR1 is SGHTA and CDR2 is FQGNSA. Trimming removed 2 bases at V and 1 base at J, with 9 bases between. CDR3 length: 15 residues. CDR3 region: CASSLISGSGNTIYF. CDR3 in DNA: TGTGCCAGCAGCTTAATCTCGGGGTCTGGAAACACCATATATTTT.

The chain links TRBV6-1 to TRBJ1-6; possible D gene TRBD1, 6 bases. The CDR3 runs to 14 residues. Germline V CDR1 and CDR2: MNHNS, SASEGT. Trimming cost V 3 bases and J 7 bases, with 10 bases left between them. For the CDR3, the DNA is TGTGCCAGCAGTGAGGACAGAAGAAATTCACCCCTCCACTTT. This translates into CASSEDRRNSPLHF.

The chain employs TRBV7-2 and TRBJ2-3; D gene uncertain. The CDR3 is 12 residues long. CDR1 is SGHTA and CDR2 is FQGNSA in the germline V gene. Deletions cut 6 bases from V and 2 bases from J, with 6 bases between. This CDR3 reads CASSTYTDTQYF. The DNA of the CDR3 is TGTGCCAGCAGTACCTACACAGATACGCAGTATTTT.

This rearrangement joins TRBV6-2 or TRBV6-3 to TRBJ2-3; tentatively, D is TRBD1 (5 bases). The germline CDR1 and CDR2 sequences are MNHEY and SVGEGT. The CDR3 contains 15 residues. The V gene lost 5 bases and the J gene lost 1 base, with 13 bases spanning the gap. The CDR3 is CASSQQDFRTDTQYF. CDR3 DNA sequence: TGTGCCAGCAGTCAACAGGATTTTCGCACAGATACGCAGTATTTT.

The chain uses TRBV28 and TRBJ2-6; no firm D call. V was pared by 3 bases and J by 1 base, with 7 bases between. Germline values: CDR1 MDHEN, CDR2 SYDVKM. The CDR3 contains 15 residues. This chain's CDR3 is CASSLVGSGANVLTF. CDR3 DNA sequence: TGTGCCAGCAGTTTGGTAGGGTCTGGGGCCAACGTCCTGACTTTC.

The gene calls are TRBV15 and TRBJ1-1; D unclear. Germline loops: CDR1 LNHNV, CDR2 YYDKDF (reference sequence). Trimming removed 7 bases at V and 1 base at J, with 16 bases between. The length of the CDR3 is 15 residues. CDR3 sequence: CATTQWRRTNTEAFF. The CDR3, as DNA: TGTGCCACCACCCAATGGCGACGGACGAACACTGAAGCTTTCTTT.

This rearrangement joins TRBV5-4 to TRBJ1-4; perhaps TRBD1 as D (6 bases). V lost 4 bases, J lost 8 bases, and 15 bases lay in between. The length of the CDR3 is 14 residues. CDR1 SGHNT and CDR2 YYREEE come from the germline V gene (reference sequence). The DNA for the CDR3 is TGTGCCAGCAGCCCGGGGGGCAGAAGGGAAAAACTGTTTTTT. It translates to CASSPGGRREKLFF. The entire variable domain, with the rest obtained from reference TRBV5-4 and TRBJ1-4, is as follows: ETGVTQSPTHLIKTRGQQVTLRCSSQSGHNTVSWYQQALGQGPQFIFQYYREEENGRGNFPPRFSGLQFPNYSSELNVNALELDDSALYLCASSPGGRREKLFFGSGTQLSVL.

The chain uses TRBV28 and TRBJ1-2; D perhaps matches TRBD1 (5 bases). There are 14 residues in the CDR3. Trimming removed 6 bases at V and 4 bases at J, with 15 bases between. Per the germline V gene, CDR1 is MDHEN and CDR2 is SYDVKM. This chain's CDR3 is CASRTPGQVYGYTF. The CDR3 DNA is TGTGCCAGCAGGACCCCGGGGCAGGTCTATGGCTACACCTTC.

This clone is a singleton in its sample. The gene calls are TRBV18 and TRBJ2-3; D is unresolved. The CDR3 has 15 residues. Trimming took 3 bases from V and 4 from J, leaving 14 bases between them. Germline V CDR1 and CDR2: KGHSH, LQKENI. The CDR3 loop is CASSPRTASPDTQYF. The CDR3 region has the DNA TGTGCCAGCTCACCGCGGACCGCCTCCCCAGATACGCAGTATTTT.

This rearrangement joins TRBV6-4 to TRBJ1-6; no definite D call. Trimming left V 10 bases short and J 5 bases short, with 21 bases between. Germline V gene sequence: CDR1 MRHNA, CDR2 SNTAGT. The CDR3 totals 16 residues. The CDR3 here is CAKLNGVPENNSPLHF. In nucleotides, the CDR3 is TGTGCCAAACTTAATGGAGTACCGGAGAATAATTCACCCCTCCACTTT.

This chain joins TRBV7-6 and TRBJ2-7; 12 nucleotides align to TRBD1. Germline V gene data show CDR1 as SGHVS and CDR2 as FNYEAQ. V was clipped by 5 bases and J by 4 bases; unmatched bases: 6. The CDR3 contains 15 residues. The CDR3 here is CASSPGTGGIYEQYF. CDR3 bases: TGTGCCAGCAGCCCCGGGACAGGGGGCATATACGAGCAGTACTTC.

This chain uses TRBV15 with TRBJ1-3; unclear D gene. There are 17 residues in the CDR3. Germline lookup yields CDR1 LNHNV and CDR2 YYDKDF (reference sequence). With 0 bases removed from V and 0 bases from J, the gap between germline ends came to 12 bases. CDR3: CATSRDRSQSSGNTIYF. The CDR3 DNA is TGTGCCACCAGCAGAGATAGGTCACAGAGCTCTGGAAACACCATATATTTT. The variable domain in full, completed from reference TRBV15 and TRBJ1-3, reads DAMVIQNPRYQVTQFGKPVTLSCSQTLNHNVMYWYQQKSSQAPKLLFHYYDKDFNNEADTPDNFQSRRPNTSFCFLDIRSPGLGDTAMYLCATSRDRSQSSGNTIYFGEGSWLTVV.

The chain links TRBV4-1 to TRBJ2-5, with D perhaps assigned TRBD1 or TRBD2 (5 bases each). Germline CDR1 is MGHRA and CDR2 is YSYEKL. Trimming pared 2 bases from V and 6 bases from J, leaving 19 bases between. The CDR3 is 16 amino acids. The DNA for the CDR3 is TGCGCCAGCAGCCAACTATACCGGGACCGGTTTAAGACCCAGTACTTC. Translating gives CASSQLYRDRFKTQYF.

The chain joins TRBV18 to TRBJ1-6; D is unclear. Trimming removed 6 bases from V and 5 bases from J, with 8 bases in between. The CDR3 length is 13 residues. The V gene's germline CDR1 is KGHSH and CDR2 LQKENI. The CDR3 region has the DNA TGTGCCAGCTCCCGGGAGAATAATTCACCCCTCCACTTT. It is translated as CASSRENNSPLHF.

This chain links TRBV5-4 with TRBJ2-1, with 9 bases that match TRBD1. The CDR3 consists of 17 residues. V gave up 6 bases and J gave up 3 bases; unmatched junction bases: 13. Germline assignment: CDR1 SGHNT and CDR2 YYREEE (reference sequence). The CDR3 region has the DNA TGTGCCAGCACCCAAGGGGGGGGGACAGGGTTCTACAATGAGCAGTTCTTC. It yields the protein CASTQGGGTGFYNEQFF.

The rearrangement uses TRBV5-1 and TRBJ1-6, with D tentatively TRBD1 (6 bases). The V end was cut by 4 bases, the J end by 10 bases, with 21 bases between. The CDR3 runs to 16 residues. Germline-derived CDR1 and CDR2 are SGHRS and YFSETQ. CDR3 in DNA: TGCGCCAGCAGCGACACCCGAGGGGGATTCGGCTCACCCCTCCACTTT. Translating it yields CASSDTRGGFGSPLHF. The variable domain in full, with the rest retrieved from reference TRBV5-1 and TRBJ1-6, is KAGVTQTPRYLIKTRGQQVTLSCSPISGHRSVSWYQQTPGQGLQFLFEYFSETQRNKGNFPGRFSGRQFSNSRSEMNVSTLELGDSALYLCASSDTRGGFGSPLHFGNGTRLTVT.

The chain joins TRBV3-1 (or the pseudogene TRBV3-2) to TRBJ1-6; no definite D call. Trimming cost V 1 base and J 3 bases, with 4 bases left between them. Germline V lookup: CDR1 LGHDT, CDR2 YNNKEL (reference sequence). This CDR3 has 14 residues. Here the CDR3 reads CASSQGSYNSPLHF. In nucleotides, the CDR3 is TGTGCCAGCAGCCAAGGCAGCTATAATTCACCCCTCCACTTT.

The gene calls are TRBV28 and TRBJ1-3; 8 positions match TRBD1. The germline gives CDR1 MDHEN, CDR2 SYDVKM. CDR3 length: 15 residues. V was clipped by 4 bases and J by 4 bases; unmatched bases: 6. The CDR3 protein is CASSSRTGRGNTIYF. Written as DNA, the CDR3 is TGTGCCAGCAGTTCCCGGACAGGGCGCGGAAACACCATATATTTT.

This clone showed up just a few times. The chain couples TRBV5-4 to TRBJ1-6; 12 nucleotides agree with TRBD1. The CDR3 extends over 17 amino acids. Germline lookup yields CDR1 SGHNT and CDR2 YYREEE (reference sequence). J was trimmed by 6 bases and V by 5 bases; bases with no gene match: 9. For the CDR3, the DNA is TGTGCCAGCAGTTTTCCGGGACAGGGGGCGCCTAATTCACCCCTCCACTTT. Encoded protein: CASSFPGQGAPNSPLHF.

On this clone itself: The sample contains more than one DNA sequence encoding this CDR3. The chain couples TRBV5-1 to TRBJ1-5, with D maybe TRBD1 (6 bases). Germline V lookup: CDR1 SGHRS, CDR2 YFSETQ. V gave up 0 bases and J gave up 2 bases, with 6 bases separating them. The CDR3 contains 14 residues. The CDR3 loop reads CASSLEGGNQPQHF. The CDR3 coding sequence is TGCGCCAGCAGCTTGGAGGGGGGCAATCAGCCCCAGCATTTT.

This clone is a singleton in its sample. This sequence joins TRBV19 and TRBJ2-2; tentatively, D is TRBD2 (5 bases). V gave up 6 bases and J gave up 6 bases, with 14 bases separating them. CDR3 size: 14 residues. The germline gives CDR1 LNHDA, CDR2 SQIVND (reference sequence). The DNA for the CDR3 is TGTGCCAGTAGGCGGGCCACCGAGTCCGGGGAGCTGTTTTTT. Translation gives CASRRATESGELFF. Drawing the rest from reference TRBV19 and TRBJ2-2, the complete variable domain is DGGITQSPKYLFRKEGQNVTLSCEQNLNHDAMYWYRQDPGQGLRLIYYSQIVNDFQKGDIAEGYSVSREKKESFPLTVTSAQKNPTAFYLCASRRATESGELFFGEGSRLTVL.

The chain recombines TRBV7-8 with TRBJ2-5; weak D call: TRBD1 (8 bases). The CDR3 spans 14 residues. The germline gives CDR1 SGHVS, CDR2 FQNEAQ. Trimming removed 6 bases at V and 5 bases at J, with 16 bases between. The CDR3 DNA is TGTGCCAGCAGTCACAGGGGGGGAGATGAGACCCAGTACTTC. Translated, it gives CASSHRGGDETQYF.